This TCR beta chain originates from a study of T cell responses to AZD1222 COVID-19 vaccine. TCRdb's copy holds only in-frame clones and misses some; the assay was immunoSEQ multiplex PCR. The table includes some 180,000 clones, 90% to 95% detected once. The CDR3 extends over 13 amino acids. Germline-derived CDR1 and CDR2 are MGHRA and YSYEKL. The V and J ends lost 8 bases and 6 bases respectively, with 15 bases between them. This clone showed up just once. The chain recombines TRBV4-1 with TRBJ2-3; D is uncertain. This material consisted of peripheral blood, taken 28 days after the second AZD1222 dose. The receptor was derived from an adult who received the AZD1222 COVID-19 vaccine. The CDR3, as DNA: TGCGCCAGCGCTACTAATTCCCCGGATACGCAGTATTTT. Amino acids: CASATNSPDTQYF.